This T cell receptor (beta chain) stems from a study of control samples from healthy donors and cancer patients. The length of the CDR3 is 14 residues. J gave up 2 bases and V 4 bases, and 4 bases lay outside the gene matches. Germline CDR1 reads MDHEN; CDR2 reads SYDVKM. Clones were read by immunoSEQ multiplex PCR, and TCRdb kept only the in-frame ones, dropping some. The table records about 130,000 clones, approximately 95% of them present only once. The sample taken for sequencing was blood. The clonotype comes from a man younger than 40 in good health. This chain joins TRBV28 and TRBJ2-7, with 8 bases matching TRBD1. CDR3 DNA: TGTGCCAGCAGTTGGGGACAGGCCACCTACGAGCAGTACTTC. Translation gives CASSWGQATYEQYF. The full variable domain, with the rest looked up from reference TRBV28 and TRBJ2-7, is DVKVTQSSRYLVKRTGEKVFLECVQDMDHENMFWYRQDPGLGLRLIYFSYDVKMKEKGDIPEGYSVSREKKERFSLILESASTNQTSMYLCASSWGQATYEQYFGPGTRLTVT.